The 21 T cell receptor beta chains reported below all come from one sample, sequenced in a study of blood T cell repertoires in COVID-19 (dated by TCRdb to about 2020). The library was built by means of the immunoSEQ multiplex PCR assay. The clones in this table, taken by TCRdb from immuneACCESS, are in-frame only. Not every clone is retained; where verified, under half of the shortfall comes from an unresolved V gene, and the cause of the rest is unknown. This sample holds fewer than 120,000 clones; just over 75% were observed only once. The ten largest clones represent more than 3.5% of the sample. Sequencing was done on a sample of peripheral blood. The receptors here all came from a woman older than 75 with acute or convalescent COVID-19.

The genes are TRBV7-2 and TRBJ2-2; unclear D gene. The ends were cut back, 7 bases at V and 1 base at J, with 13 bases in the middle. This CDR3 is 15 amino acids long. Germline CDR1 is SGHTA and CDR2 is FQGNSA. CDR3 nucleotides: TGTGCCAGCAACCCGGCGACGGGGAACACCGGGGAGCTGTTTTTT. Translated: CASNPATGNTGELFF. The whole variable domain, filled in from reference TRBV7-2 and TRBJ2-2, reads GAGVSQSPSNKVTEKGKDVELRCDPISGHTALYWYRQSLGQGLEFLIYFQGNSAPDKSGLPSDRFSAERTGGSVSTLTIQRTQQEDSAVYLCASNPATGNTGELFFGEGSRLTVL.

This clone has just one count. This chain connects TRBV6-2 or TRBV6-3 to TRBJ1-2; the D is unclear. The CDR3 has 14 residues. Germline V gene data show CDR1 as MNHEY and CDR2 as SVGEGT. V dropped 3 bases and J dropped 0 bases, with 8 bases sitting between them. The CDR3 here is CASSYSLANYGYTF. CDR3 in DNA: TGTGCCAGCAGTTATTCACTAGCTAACTATGGCTACACCTTC.

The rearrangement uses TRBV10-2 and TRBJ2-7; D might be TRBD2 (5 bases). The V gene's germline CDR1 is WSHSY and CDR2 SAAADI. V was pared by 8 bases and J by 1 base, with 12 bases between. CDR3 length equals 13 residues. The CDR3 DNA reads TGCGCCAGCGCCTGGACTGGATCCTACGAGCAGTACTTC. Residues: CASAWTGSYEQYF.

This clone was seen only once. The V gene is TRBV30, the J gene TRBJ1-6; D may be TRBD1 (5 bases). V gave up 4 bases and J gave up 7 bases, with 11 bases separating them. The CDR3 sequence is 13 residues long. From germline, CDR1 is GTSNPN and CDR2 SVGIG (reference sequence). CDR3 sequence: CAWNQGYNSPLHF. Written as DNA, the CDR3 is TGTGCCTGGAATCAGGGCTACAATTCACCCCTCCACTTT.

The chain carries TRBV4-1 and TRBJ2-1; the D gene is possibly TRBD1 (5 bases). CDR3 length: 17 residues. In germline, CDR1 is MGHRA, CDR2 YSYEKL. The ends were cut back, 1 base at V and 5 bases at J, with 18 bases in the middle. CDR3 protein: CASSQVGRQRIHNEQFF. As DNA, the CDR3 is TGCGCCAGCAGCCAAGTCGGGCGACAGAGAATCCACAATGAGCAGTTCTTC.

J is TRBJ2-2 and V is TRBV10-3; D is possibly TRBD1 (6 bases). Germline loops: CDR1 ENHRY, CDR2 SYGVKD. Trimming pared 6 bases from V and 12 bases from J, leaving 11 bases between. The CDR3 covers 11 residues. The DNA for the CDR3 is TGTGCCATCAGCACCGGACAGCAGCTGTTTTTT. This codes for CAISTGQQLFF.

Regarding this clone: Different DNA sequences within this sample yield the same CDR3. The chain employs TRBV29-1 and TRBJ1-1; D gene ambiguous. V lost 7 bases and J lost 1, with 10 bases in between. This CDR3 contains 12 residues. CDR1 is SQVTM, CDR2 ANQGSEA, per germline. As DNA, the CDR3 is TGCAGCGCGCGGACTGGGAACACTGAAGCTTTCTTT. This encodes CSARTGNTEAFF.

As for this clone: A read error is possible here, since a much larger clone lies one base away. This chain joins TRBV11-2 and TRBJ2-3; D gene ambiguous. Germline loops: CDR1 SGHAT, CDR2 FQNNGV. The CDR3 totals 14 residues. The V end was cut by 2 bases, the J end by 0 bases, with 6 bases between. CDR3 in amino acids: CASSLNTSTDTQYF. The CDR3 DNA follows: TGTGCCAGCAGCTTAAATACTAGCACAGATACGCAGTATTTT. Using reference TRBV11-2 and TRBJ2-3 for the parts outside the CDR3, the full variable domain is EAGVAQSPRYKIIEKRQSVAFWCNPISGHATLYWYQQILGQGPKLLIQFQNNGVVDDSQLPKDRFSAERLKGVDSTLKIQPAKLEDSAVYLCASSLNTSTDTQYFGPGTRLTVL.

In nucleotides, the CDR3 is TGTGCCAGTAGCCCATACAGGGCCCCGCTCAATGAAAAACTGTTTTTT. This sequence encodes CASSPYRAPLNEKLFF. This chain connects TRBV19 to TRBJ1-4; possibly TRBD1 for D (6 bases). The V gene's germline CDR1 is LNHDA and CDR2 SQIVND (reference sequence). V was clipped by 6 bases and J by 5 bases, with 19 bases between them. This CDR3 region has 16 residues.

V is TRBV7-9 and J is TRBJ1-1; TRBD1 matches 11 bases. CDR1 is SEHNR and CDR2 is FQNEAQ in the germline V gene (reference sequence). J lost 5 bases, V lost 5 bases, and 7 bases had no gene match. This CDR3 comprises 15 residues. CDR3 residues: CASSRTGGEWTEAFF. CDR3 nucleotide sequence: TGTGCCAGCAGCCGGACAGGGGGCGAGTGGACTGAAGCTTTCTTT.

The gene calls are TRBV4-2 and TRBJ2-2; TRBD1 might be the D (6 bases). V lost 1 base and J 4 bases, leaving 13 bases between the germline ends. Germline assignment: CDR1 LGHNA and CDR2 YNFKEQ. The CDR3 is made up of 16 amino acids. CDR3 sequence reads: CASSQGTVVFTGELFF. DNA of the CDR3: TGTGCCAGCAGCCAAGGGACAGTTGTATTCACCGGGGAGCTGTTTTTT.

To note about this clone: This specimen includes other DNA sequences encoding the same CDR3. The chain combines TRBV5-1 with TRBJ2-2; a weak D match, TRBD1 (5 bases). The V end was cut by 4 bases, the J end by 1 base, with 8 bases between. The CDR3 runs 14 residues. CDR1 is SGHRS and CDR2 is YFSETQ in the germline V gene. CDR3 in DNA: TGCGCCAGCAGCCCCCAGGGGAACACCGGGGAGCTGTTTTTT. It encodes CASSPQGNTGELFF.

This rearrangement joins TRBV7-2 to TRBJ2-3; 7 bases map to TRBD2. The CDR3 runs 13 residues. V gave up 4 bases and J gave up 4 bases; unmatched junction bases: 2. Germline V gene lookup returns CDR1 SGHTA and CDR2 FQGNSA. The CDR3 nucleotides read TGTGCCAGCAGCTATCGGGGGGCAGATACGCAGTATTTT. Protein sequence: CASSYRGADTQYF.

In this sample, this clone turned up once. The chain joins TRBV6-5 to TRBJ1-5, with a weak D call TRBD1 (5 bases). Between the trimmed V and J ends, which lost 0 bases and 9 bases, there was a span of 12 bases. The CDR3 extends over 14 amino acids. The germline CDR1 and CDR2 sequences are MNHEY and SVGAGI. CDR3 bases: TGTGCCAGCAGTTACTCGCGGGGCCAGGGGCCCCAGCATTTT. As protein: CASSYSRGQGPQHF.

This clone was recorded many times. The CDR3 DNA sequence: TGTGCCAGCAGTGTTACTGACAGGGTGAATTCACCCCTCCACTTT. Translated, it gives CASSVTDRVNSPLHF. V gene TRBV25-1 combines with J gene TRBJ1-6; 7 bases map to TRBD1. The CDR3 is 15 amino acids. Germline trimming cut 4 bases from V and 7 bases from J; bases unmatched to any gene: 7. Germline V gene lookup returns CDR1 MGHDK and CDR2 SYGVNS.

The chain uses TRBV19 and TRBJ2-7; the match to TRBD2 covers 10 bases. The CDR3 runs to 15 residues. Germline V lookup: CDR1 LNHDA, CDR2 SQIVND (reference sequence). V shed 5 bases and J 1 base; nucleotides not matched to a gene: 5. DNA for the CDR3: TGTGCCAGTAGTCCGATAGCGGGAGGATCCTACGAGCAGTACTTC. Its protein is CASSPIAGGSYEQYF.

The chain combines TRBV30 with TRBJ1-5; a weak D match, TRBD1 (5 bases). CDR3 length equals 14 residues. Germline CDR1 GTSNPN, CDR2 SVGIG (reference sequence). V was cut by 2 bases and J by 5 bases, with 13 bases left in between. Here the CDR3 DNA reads TGTGCCTGGAGTACGGGGGGTCGATATCAGCCCCAGCATTTT. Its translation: CAWSTGGRYQPQHF.

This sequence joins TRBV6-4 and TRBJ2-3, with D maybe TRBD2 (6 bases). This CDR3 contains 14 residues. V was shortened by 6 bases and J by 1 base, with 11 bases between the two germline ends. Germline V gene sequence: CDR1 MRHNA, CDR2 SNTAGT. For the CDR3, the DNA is TGTGCCAGCAGCCGGGGACTTGGCACAGATACGCAGTATTTT. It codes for CASSRGLGTDTQYF.

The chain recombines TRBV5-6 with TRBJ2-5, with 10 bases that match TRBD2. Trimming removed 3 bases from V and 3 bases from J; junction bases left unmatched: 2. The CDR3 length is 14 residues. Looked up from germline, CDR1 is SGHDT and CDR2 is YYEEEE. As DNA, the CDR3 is TGTGCCAGCAGCTCTAGCGGGAGTAAAGAGACCCAGTACTTC. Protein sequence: CASSSSGSKETQYF.

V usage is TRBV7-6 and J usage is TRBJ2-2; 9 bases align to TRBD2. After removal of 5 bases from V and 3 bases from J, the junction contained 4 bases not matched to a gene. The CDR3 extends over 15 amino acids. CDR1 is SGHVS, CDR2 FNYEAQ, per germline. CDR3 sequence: CASSRTSAYTGELFF. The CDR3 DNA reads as TGTGCCAGCAGCCGGACTAGCGCTTACACCGGGGAGCTGTTTTTT.

The CDR3 bases are TGTGCCAGCAGTTTACAGGGGACCTTGAACACTGAAGCTTTCTTT. Translation gives CASSLQGTLNTEAFF. The rearrangement links TRBV6-5 to TRBJ1-1; 7 bases match TRBD1. Germline CDR1 is MNHEY and CDR2 is SVGAGI. The CDR3 covers 15 residues. Trimming cost V 4 bases and J 0 bases; bases outside gene matches: 5.